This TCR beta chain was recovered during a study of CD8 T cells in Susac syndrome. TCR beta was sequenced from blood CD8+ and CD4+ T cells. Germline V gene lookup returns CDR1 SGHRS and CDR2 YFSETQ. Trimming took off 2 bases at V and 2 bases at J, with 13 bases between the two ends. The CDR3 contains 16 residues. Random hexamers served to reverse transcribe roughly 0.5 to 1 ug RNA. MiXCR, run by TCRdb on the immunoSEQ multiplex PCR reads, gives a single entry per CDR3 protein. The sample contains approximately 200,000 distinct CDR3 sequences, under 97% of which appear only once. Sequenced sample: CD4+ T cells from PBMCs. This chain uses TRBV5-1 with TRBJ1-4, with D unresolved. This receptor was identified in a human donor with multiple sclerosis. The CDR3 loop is CASSFGPMGTNEKLFF. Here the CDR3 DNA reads TGCGCCAGCAGCTTCGGACCCATGGGCACTAATGAAAAACTGTTTTTT. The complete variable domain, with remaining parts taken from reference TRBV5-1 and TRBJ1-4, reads KAGVTQTPRYLIKTRGQQVTLSCSPISGHRSVSWYQQTPGQGLQFLFEYFSETQRNKGNFPGRFSGRQFSNSRSEMNVSTLELGDSALYLCASSFGPMGTNEKLFFGSGTQLSVL.